This T cell receptor beta chain was identified during a study of blood T cell repertoires in COVID-19. Study overall: From the United States, Italy and Spain came samples of acute and convalescent COVID-19. T cells, B-cell-depleted T cells, or PBMCs provided the cDNA or gDNA that served as material.

Original methodology: Counts of nucleated cells, estimated from reference gene primer amplification, were obtained. Assay: immunoSEQ multiplex PCR; the TCRdb copy retains only in-frame clones and omits some. The V and J calls and the clone size are those of that table, but D and trimming were determined from the DNA. The sample has 200,000 to 250,000 clones, around 86% seen once. The V end was cut by 3 bases, the J end by 1 base, with 10 bases between. The germline V gene has CDR1 MDHEN and CDR2 SYDVKM. This CDR3 has 14 amino acids. Seattle patients were enrolled while actively infected and followed longitudinally.

This sequence originates from a woman of 80 years or more with COVID-19, enrolled during active disease. Sequencing was carried out using peripheral blood. The chain recombines TRBV28 with TRBJ2-7; the D gene is possibly TRBD1 (5 bases). The CDR3 loop reads CASSFRAESYEQYF. In DNA, the CDR3 is TGTGCCAGCAGTTTCAGGGCTGAATCCTACGAGCAGTACTTC. The whole variable domain, remainder taken from reference TRBV28 and TRBJ2-7, is DVKVTQSSRYLVKRTGEKVFLECVQDMDHENMFWYRQDPGLGLRLIYFSYDVKMKEKGDIPEGYSVSREKKERFSLILESASTNQTSMYLCASSFRAESYEQYFGPGTRLTVT.